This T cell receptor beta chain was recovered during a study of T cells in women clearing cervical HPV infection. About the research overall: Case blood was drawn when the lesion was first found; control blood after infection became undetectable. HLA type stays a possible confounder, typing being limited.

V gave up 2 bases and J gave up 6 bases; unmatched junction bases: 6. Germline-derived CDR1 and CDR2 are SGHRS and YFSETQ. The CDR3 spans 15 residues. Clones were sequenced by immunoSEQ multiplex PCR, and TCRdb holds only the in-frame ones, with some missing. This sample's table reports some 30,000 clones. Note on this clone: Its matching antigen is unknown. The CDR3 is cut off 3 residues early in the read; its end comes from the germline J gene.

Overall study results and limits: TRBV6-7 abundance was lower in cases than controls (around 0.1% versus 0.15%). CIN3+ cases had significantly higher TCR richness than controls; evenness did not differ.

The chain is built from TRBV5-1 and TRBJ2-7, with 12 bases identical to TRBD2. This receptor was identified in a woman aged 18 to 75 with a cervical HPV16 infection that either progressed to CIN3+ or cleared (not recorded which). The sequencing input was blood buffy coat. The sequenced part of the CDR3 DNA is TGCGCCAGCAGCTTTAGGACTAGCGGGGCCGGCGAG. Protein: CASSFRTSGAGE. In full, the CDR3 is CASSFRTSGAGEQYF.